The 30 T cell receptor beta chains below were found in one sample sequenced in a study of T-cell reconstitution after alpha-beta-depleted transplantation in children. Preparing the TCRbeta library involved the use of unique molecular identifiers. TCRdb called the PCR reads again in MiXCR, with one record for every CDR3 protein. The profile shows 240,000 or so distinct CDR3 sequences, 12% of them singletons. The material sequenced was PBMCs from the stem cell graft donor, taken from the stem cell graft. These receptors came from a human donor who donated a stem cell graft to a child with acute lymphoblastic leukemia.

This clonotype showed up just a few times. V usage is TRBV3-1 and J usage is TRBJ2-1; 10 bases match TRBD2. From germline, CDR1 is LGHDT and CDR2 YNNKEL (reference sequence). The CDR3 is made up of 15 amino acids. J was trimmed by 8 bases and V by 1 base; bases with no gene match: 5. The CDR3 sequence: CASSQGKAGGYEQFF. CDR3 coding DNA: TGTGCCAGCAGCCAAGGGAAAGCGGGAGGGTATGAGCAGTTCTTC.

The chain carries TRBV5-4 and TRBJ2-1, with 10 bases fitting TRBD1. The CDR3 consists of 20 residues. The J segment lost 3 bases and the V segment lost 1 base, leaving 16 bases of the junction unmatched. Germline V CDR1 and CDR2: SGHNT, YYREEE (reference sequence). CDR3 loop: CASSLPAGTGAPSFYNEQFF. DNA of the CDR3: TGTGCCAGCAGCTTGCCCGCCGGGACAGGGGCCCCTAGCTTCTACAATGAGCAGTTCTTC.

DNA of the CDR3: TGTGCCAGCTCACGGTCCCCCGTGGCGGGGGGCGGTTACGAGCAGTACTTC. Its translation is CASSRSPVAGGGYEQYF. The genes are TRBV18 and TRBJ2-7; 8 nucleotides match TRBD2. The CDR3 totals 17 residues. From germline, CDR1 is KGHSH and CDR2 LQKENI. With 4 bases clipped from V and 4 bases from J, the junction kept 15 bases outside the gene matches.

This clonotype showed up many times. The chain links TRBV6-1 to TRBJ2-5; D possibly corresponds to TRBD1 (5 bases). Trimming cost V 6 bases and J 1 base, with 15 bases left between them. There are 15 residues in the CDR3. Germline CDR1 MNHNS, CDR2 SASEGT. The DNA of the CDR3 is TGTGCCAGCAGCCCGACGATGGGGCTCCAAGAGACCCAGTACTTC. The encoded protein is CASSPTMGLQETQYF.

A word on this clonotype: A read error is possible here, since a much larger clone lies one base away. The rearrangement links TRBV29-1 to TRBJ2-7; D uncertain. CDR1 is SQVTM, CDR2 ANQGSEA, per germline. The CDR3 has 9 residues. This CDR3 is CSESYEKYF. The CDR3 DNA reads as TGCAGCGAGTCCTACGAGAAGTACTTC.

V is TRBV6-5 and J is TRBJ1-5; D unresolved. Trimming pared 4 bases from V and 0 bases from J, leaving 13 bases between. CDR3 size: 16 residues. Looked up from germline, CDR1 is MNHEY and CDR2 is SVGAGI. The CDR3 sequence: CASSSYSSYSNQPQHF. Written as DNA, the CDR3 is TGTGCCAGCAGTTCTTACAGCTCTTATAGCAATCAGCCCCAGCATTTT.

This clonotype occurred many times. At one boundary the junction diverges from the germline segment, which might be a read error. V and J are TRBV6-5 and TRBJ2-2; D is possibly TRBD1 (6 bases). The CDR3 is 17 amino acids. The V gene's germline CDR1 is MNHEY and CDR2 SVGAGI. This CDR3 is CASSHSGQVRGTGELFF. The DNA of the CDR3 is TGTGCCAGCAGTCACTCGGGACAAGTTAGGGGTACCGGGGAGCTGTTTTTT.

The table lists this clonotype with many counts. The gene calls are TRBV20-1 and TRBJ1-6; D not certain. The germline V gene encodes CDR1 DFQATT and CDR2 SNEGSKA (reference sequence). Deletions cut 0 bases from V and 9 bases from J, with 15 bases between. The CDR3 is 15 amino acids. CDR3 amino acids: CSARDGGLLASPLHF. Written as DNA, the CDR3 is TGCAGTGCTAGAGATGGCGGCTTACTGGCTTCACCCCTCCACTTT.

This clonotype was picked up many times. The V gene is TRBV5-5, the J gene TRBJ2-7; D remains unclear. V was pared by 4 bases and J by 2 bases, with 13 bases between. Germline CDR1 and CDR2: SGHKS and YYEKEE (reference sequence). The CDR3 sequence is 14 residues long. The CDR3 nucleotides read TGTGCCAGCAGCACCAGAGACGAGCCCTACGAGCAGTACTTC. Translated: CASSTRDEPYEQYF. Drawing the rest from reference TRBV5-5 and TRBJ2-7, the complete variable domain is DAGVTQSPTHLIKTRGQQVTLRCSPISGHKSVSWYQQVLGQGPQFIFQYYEKEERGRGNFPDRFSARQFPNYSSELNVNALLLGDSALYLCASSTRDEPYEQYFGPGTRLTVT.

Ten or more counts support this clonotype. The genes are TRBV5-6 and TRBJ2-6, with D perhaps assigned TRBD1 or TRBD2 (5 bases each). Deletions cut 1 base from V and 0 bases from J, with 8 bases between. Germline values: CDR1 SGHDT, CDR2 YYEEEE. The CDR3 consists of 16 residues. In DNA form, the CDR3 reads TGTGCCAGCAGCTTGTTTGGGGGCTCTGGGGCCAACGTCCTGACTTTC. Residues: CASSLFGGSGANVLTF.

This clonotype was counted at least ten times. The chain employs TRBV12-3 or TRBV12-4 and TRBJ2-5; D is perhaps TRBD1 or TRBD2 (5 bases each). V gave up 8 bases and J gave up 7 bases, with 23 bases separating them. CDR3 length equals 15 residues. The CDR3 here is CASRGSEGPRGTQYF. The CDR3 bases are TGTGCCAGCCGCGGGTCAGAGGGGCCGCGTGGGACCCAGTACTTC.

This clonotype occurred many times. This sequence joins TRBV6-5 and TRBJ1-2; 7 bases are shared with TRBD1. This CDR3 contains 15 residues. Germline V gene sequence: CDR1 MNHEY, CDR2 SVGAGI. V was pared by 6 bases and J by 0 bases, with 7 bases of the junction left unmatched. The CDR3 DNA reads TGTGCCAGCAGCCCGACGGGACAGCCTAACTATGGCTACACCTTC. It translates to CASSPTGQPNYGYTF.

This clonotype was recorded many times. This rearrangement joins TRBV7-2 to TRBJ1-1; 10 bases map to TRBD1. This CDR3 region has 14 residues. Germline CDR1 SGHTA, CDR2 FQGNSA. Losses at the gene ends were 5 bases for V and 2 bases for J; bases not matched to a gene: 2. The CDR3 DNA sequence: TGTGCCAGCAGCAGACAGGGGGCAAACACTGAAGCTTTCTTT. Protein: CASSRQGANTEAFF. The entire variable domain, with the rest obtained from reference TRBV7-2 and TRBJ1-1, is as follows: GAGVSQSPSNKVTEKGKDVELRCDPISGHTALYWYRQSLGQGLEFLIYFQGNSAPDKSGLPSDRFSAERTGGSVSTLTIQRTQQEDSAVYLCASSRQGANTEAFFGQGTRLTVV.

This clonotype was counted at least ten times. This chain connects TRBV29-1 to TRBJ2-5; no clear D gene. Per germline, CDR1 SQVTM and CDR2 ANQGSEA. The CDR3 has 12 amino acids. Trimming stripped 5 bases from V and 5 bases from J, with 12 bases between. The CDR3, as DNA: TGCAGCGTTTTGACGTATTCGGAGACCCAGTACTTC. Amino acids: CSVLTYSETQYF.

V gene TRBV12-3 or TRBV12-4 combines with J gene TRBJ2-1; 16 positions match TRBD2. The CDR3 is 19 amino acids. V lost 5 bases and J lost 2; bases outside the gene matches: 9. CDR3 amino acids: CASSGGLAGGPRTYNEQFF. The CDR3 coding sequence is TGTGCCAGCAGTGGGGGACTAGCGGGGGGGCCGCGTACCTACAATGAGCAGTTCTTC.

Many counts were recorded for this clonotype. V is TRBV5-5 and J is TRBJ2-1, with a possible D match to TRBD1 (5 bases). Germline CDR1 SGHKS, CDR2 YYEKEE (reference sequence). The germline V and J ends were trimmed by 5 bases and 1 base, with 10 bases remaining between them. CDR3 length: 14 residues. The CDR3 region has the DNA TGTGCCAGCAGTTACCAGGGATCCTACAATGAGCAGTTCTTC. It specifies CASSYQGSYNEQFF.

This clonotype was seen many times. CDR3: CASSLERNNEQFF. DNA for the CDR3: TGTGCCAGCAGCCTAGAACGGAACAATGAGCAGTTCTTC. The chain carries TRBV7-9 and TRBJ2-1, with D unresolved. V gave up 5 bases and J gave up 5 bases, with 10 bases separating them. The CDR3 loop spans 13 amino acids. CDR1 and CDR2 (germline): SEHNR, FQNEAQ (reference sequence).

At least ten counts were recorded for this clonotype. This chain connects TRBV4-3 to TRBJ2-1; possible D gene TRBD2, 6 bases. The CDR3 sequence is 13 residues long. Trimming left V 10 bases short and J 8 bases short, with 18 bases between. Per germline, CDR1 LGHNA and CDR2 YSLEER. CDR3: CATSLAVFDEQFF. As DNA, the CDR3 is TGCGCCACCAGTTTAGCGGTTTTTGATGAGCAGTTCTTC.

This clonotype was observed many times. The chain carries TRBV5-1 and TRBJ1-6; maybe TRBD1 (5 bases). CDR1 is SGHRS and CDR2 is YFSETQ in the germline V gene. The V end lost 0 bases, the J end lost 8 bases, and 9 bases lay between the germline ends. The CDR3 runs to 14 residues. In DNA, the CDR3 is TGCGCCAGCAGCTTGGGGGACGGTGATTCACCCCTCCACTTT. This gives the protein CASSLGDGDSPLHF.

There are many counts of this clonotype. V is TRBV20-1 and J is TRBJ2-3, with TRBD2 matching over 10 bases. Losses at the gene ends were 0 bases for V and 4 bases for J; bases not matched to a gene: 7. Germline loops: CDR1 DFQATT, CDR2 SNEGSKA (reference sequence). The CDR3 extends over 16 amino acids. CDR3 loop: CSARDFQREGSDTQYF. CDR3 nucleotide sequence: TGCAGTGCTAGAGATTTCCAGCGGGAGGGGTCAGATACGCAGTATTTT.

This clonotype was seen only a few times. This chain joins TRBV6-5 and TRBJ2-7; 8 bases match TRBD1. This CDR3 spans 14 amino acids. V lost 6 bases, J lost 3 bases, and 7 bases stayed unmatched. CDR1 MNHEY and CDR2 SVGAGI come from the germline V gene. CDR3 loop: CASSLRGPNYEQYF. The CDR3 DNA reads as TGTGCCAGCAGCCTCAGGGGGCCGAACTACGAGCAGTACTTC.

This clonotype was observed a handful of times. The genes are TRBV12-3 or TRBV12-4 and TRBJ1-1, with TRBD1 as a possible D gene (5 bases). CDR3 length equals 15 residues. V gave up 2 bases and J gave up 1 base, with 11 bases separating them. CDR3 DNA sequence: TGTGCCAGCAGTTTAAGGCCCCAGGGGAACACTGAAGCTTTCTTT. Amino acid sequence: CASSLRPQGNTEAFF.

The table lists this clonotype with many counts. The genes are TRBV28 and TRBJ1-6; D is undetermined. The germline V gene has CDR1 MDHEN and CDR2 SYDVKM. The CDR3 is 14 amino acids. V lost 1 base to trimming and J lost 4 bases, with 5 bases between them. CDR3 protein: CASSLSVYNSPLHF. DNA for the CDR3: TGTGCCAGCAGTTTATCAGTATATAATTCACCCCTCCACTTT.

This clonotype was counted many times. The V call is TRBV7-9, the J call TRBJ2-3; no clear D. Trimming removed 2 bases from V and 9 bases from J, with 12 bases in between. The germline V gene encodes CDR1 SEHNR and CDR2 FQNEAQ (reference sequence). This CDR3 spans 13 amino acids. The CDR3 DNA reads TGTGCCAGCAGCTTATTGACCGTTGGGACGCAGTATTTT. It is translated as CASSLLTVGTQYF. Drawing the rest from reference TRBV7-9 and TRBJ2-3, the complete variable domain is DTGVSQNPRHKITKRGQNVTFRCDPISEHNRLYWYRQTLGQGPEFLTYFQNEAQLEKSRLLSDRFSAERPKGSFSTLEIQRTEQGDSAMYLCASSLLTVGTQYFGPGTRLTVL.

This clonotype appeared many times. The rearrangement joins TRBV7-2 to TRBJ1-3, with a weak D call TRBD1 (6 bases). Germline CDR1 SGHTA, CDR2 FQGNSA. V lost 4 bases and J lost 3, with 10 bases in between. The length of the CDR3 is 14 residues. CDR3 amino acids: CASSSWTVGNTIYF. CDR3 DNA: TGTGCCAGCAGCTCATGGACAGTTGGAAACACCATATATTTT.

This clonotype was picked up many times. The chain has TRBV29-1 and TRBJ2-7; tentatively, D is TRBD2 (5 bases). CDR1 is SQVTM and CDR2 is ANQGSEA in the germline V gene. This CDR3 spans 14 amino acids. Trimming left V 7 bases short and J 3 bases short, with 19 bases between. DNA for the CDR3: TGCAGCGCCTTGGTCAGGCGGGTCCACTACGAGCAGTACTTC. Encoded protein: CSALVRRVHYEQYF.

V gene TRBV29-1 combines with J gene TRBJ2-7, with TRBD2 matching 8 bases. This CDR3 comprises 13 residues. Germline V gene sequence: CDR1 SQVTM, CDR2 ANQGSEA. V shed 3 bases and J 6 bases; nucleotides not matched to a gene: 7. The DNA for the CDR3 is TGCAGCGTTGATGTAGCGGGATCTTTCGAGCAGTACTTC. It translates to CSVDVAGSFEQYF.

This clonotype was observed at least ten times. The chain couples TRBV6-2 or TRBV6-3 to TRBJ1-1, with 8 bases identical to TRBD1. The V segment lost 10 bases and the J segment 2 bases; nucleotides outside the gene matches: 6. The CDR3 spans 13 residues. Germline CDR1 is MNHEY and CDR2 is SVGEGT. The CDR3 region is CATHRGGNTEAFF. DNA for the CDR3: TGTGCCACGCACAGGGGGGGTAACACTGAAGCTTTCTTT.

This clonotype was counted ten times or more. The V gene is TRBV7-2, the J gene TRBJ2-7, with TRBD2 identical over 11 bases. This CDR3 spans 17 amino acids. CDR1 is SGHTA, CDR2 FQGNSA, per germline. With 3 bases clipped from V and 1 base from J, the junction kept 8 bases outside the gene matches. The CDR3 coding sequence is TGTGCCAGCAGCTTCCAGGGGGCTAGCGGGGGGTCCTACGAGCAGTACTTC. This encodes CASSFQGASGGSYEQYF. Full variable domain (rest looked up from reference TRBV7-2 and TRBJ2-7): GAGVSQSPSNKVTEKGKDVELRCDPISGHTALYWYRQSLGQGLEFLIYFQGNSAPDKSGLPSDRFSAERTGGSVSTLTIQRTQQEDSAVYLCASSFQGASGGSYEQYFGPGTRLTVT.

The table lists this clonotype with many counts. V and J are TRBV10-3 and TRBJ2-3; possibly TRBD2 for D (5 bases). This CDR3 is 15 amino acids long. Germline V gene lookup returns CDR1 ENHRY and CDR2 SYGVKD. Trimming stripped 6 bases from V and 0 bases from J, with 13 bases between. CDR3 bases: TGTGCCATCAGCCCTGGGAGTACTAGCACAGATACGCAGTATTTT. Protein sequence: CAISPGSTSTDTQYF.